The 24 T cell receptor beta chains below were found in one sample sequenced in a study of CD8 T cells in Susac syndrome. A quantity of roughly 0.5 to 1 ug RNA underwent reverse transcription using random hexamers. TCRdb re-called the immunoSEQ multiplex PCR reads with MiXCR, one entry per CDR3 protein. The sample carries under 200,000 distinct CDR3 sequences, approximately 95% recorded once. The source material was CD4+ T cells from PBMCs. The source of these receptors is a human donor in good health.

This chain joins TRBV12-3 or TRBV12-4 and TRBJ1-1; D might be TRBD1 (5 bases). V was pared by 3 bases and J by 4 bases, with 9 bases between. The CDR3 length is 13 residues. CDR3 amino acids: CASSFPGVTEAFF. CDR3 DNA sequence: TGTGCCAGCAGTTTTCCGGGGGTCACTGAAGCTTTCTTT.

The CDR3 DNA sequence: TGTGCCAGCAGCTCCGGTAACGAGCAGTACGTC. Translation gives CASSSGNEQYV. The V gene is TRBV7-9, the J gene TRBJ2-7; no definite D call. The V gene's germline CDR1 is SEHNR and CDR2 FQNEAQ (reference sequence). Trimming took off 4 bases at V and 5 bases at J, with 6 bases between the two ends. This CDR3 is built from 11 residues.

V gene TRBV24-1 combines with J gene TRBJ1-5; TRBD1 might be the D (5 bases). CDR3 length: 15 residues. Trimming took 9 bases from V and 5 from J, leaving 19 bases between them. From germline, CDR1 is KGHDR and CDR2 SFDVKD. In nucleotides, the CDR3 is TGTGCCACCGAATCGGGACGGGGTTTTGATCAGCCCCAGCATTTT. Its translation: CATESGRGFDQPQHF.

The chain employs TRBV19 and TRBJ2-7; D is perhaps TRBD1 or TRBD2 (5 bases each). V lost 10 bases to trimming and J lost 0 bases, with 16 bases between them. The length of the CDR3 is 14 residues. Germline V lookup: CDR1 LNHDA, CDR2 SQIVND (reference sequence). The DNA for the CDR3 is TGTGCCACCCACGGGACGGCTGACTCCTACGAGCAGTACTTC. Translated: CATHGTADSYEQYF.

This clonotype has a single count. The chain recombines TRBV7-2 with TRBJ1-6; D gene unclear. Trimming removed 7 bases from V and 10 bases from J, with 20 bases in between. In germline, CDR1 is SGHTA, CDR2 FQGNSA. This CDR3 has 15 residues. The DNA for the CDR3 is TGTGCCAGCACCGTTCAGGTGGAGTTCGACTCACCCCTCCACTTT. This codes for CASTVQVEFDSPLHF. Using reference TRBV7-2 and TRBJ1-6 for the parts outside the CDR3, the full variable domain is GAGVSQSPSNKVTEKGKDVELRCDPISGHTALYWYRQSLGQGLEFLIYFQGNSAPDKSGLPSDRFSAERTGGSVSTLTIQRTQQEDSAVYLCASTVQVEFDSPLHFGNGTRLTVT.

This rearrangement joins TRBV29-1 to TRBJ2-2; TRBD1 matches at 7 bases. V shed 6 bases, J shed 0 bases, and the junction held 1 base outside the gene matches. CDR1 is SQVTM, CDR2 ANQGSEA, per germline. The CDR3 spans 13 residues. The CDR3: CSVGTANTGELFF. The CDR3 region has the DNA TGCAGCGTAGGGACAGCGAACACCGGGGAGCTGTTTTTT.

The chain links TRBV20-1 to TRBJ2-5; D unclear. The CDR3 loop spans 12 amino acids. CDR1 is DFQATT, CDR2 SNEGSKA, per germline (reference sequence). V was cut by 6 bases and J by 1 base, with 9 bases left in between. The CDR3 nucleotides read TGCAGTGCCACCTGGGCCCAAGAGACCCAGTACTTC. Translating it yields CSATWAQETQYF.

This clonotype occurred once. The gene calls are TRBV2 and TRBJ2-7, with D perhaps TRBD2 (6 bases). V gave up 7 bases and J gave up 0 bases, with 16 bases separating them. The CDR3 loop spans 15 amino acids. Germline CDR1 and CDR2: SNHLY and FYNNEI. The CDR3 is CASTKEGSISYEQYF. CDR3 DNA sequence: TGTGCCAGCACCAAGGAGGGCTCGATCTCCTACGAGCAGTACTTC.

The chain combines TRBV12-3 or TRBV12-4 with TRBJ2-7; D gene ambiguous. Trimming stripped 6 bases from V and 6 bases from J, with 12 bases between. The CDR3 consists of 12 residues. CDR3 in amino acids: CASSRIHGEQYF. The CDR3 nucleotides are TGTGCCAGCAGCCGGATACACGGCGAGCAGTACTTC.

Written as DNA, the CDR3 is TGTGCCAGCAAGATAGCAATCTCCTACGAGCAGTACTTC. It is translated as CASKIAISYEQYF. This sequence joins TRBV6-6 and TRBJ2-7; no clear D gene. The CDR3 loop spans 13 amino acids. Trimming took 7 bases from V and 0 from J, leaving 10 bases between them. In germline, CDR1 is MNHNY, CDR2 SVGAGI (reference sequence).

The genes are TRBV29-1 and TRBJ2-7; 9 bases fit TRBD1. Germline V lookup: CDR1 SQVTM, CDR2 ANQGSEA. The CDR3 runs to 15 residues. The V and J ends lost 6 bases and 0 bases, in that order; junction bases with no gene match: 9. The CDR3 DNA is TGCAGCGTCCAACGTGACAGGGGGAGCTCCTACGAGCAGTACTTC. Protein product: CSVQRDRGSSYEQYF.

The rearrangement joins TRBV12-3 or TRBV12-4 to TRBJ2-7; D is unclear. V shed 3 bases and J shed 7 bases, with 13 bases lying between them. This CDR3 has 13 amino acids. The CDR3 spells CASSFPAIREQYF. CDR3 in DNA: TGTGCCAGCAGTTTCCCCGCTATAAGGGAGCAGTACTTC.

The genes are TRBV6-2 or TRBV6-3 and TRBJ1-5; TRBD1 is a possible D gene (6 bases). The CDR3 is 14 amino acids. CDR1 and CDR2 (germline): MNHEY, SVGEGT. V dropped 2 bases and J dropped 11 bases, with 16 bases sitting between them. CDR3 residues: CASSYGGLRRAQHF. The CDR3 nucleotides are TGTGCCAGCAGTTACGGGGGCCTCCGGAGGGCCCAGCATTTT.

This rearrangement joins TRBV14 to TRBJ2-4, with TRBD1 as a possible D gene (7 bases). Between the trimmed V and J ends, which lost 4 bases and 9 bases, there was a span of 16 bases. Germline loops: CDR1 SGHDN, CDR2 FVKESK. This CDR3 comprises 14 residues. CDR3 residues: CASSRQEGAGIQYF. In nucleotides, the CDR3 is TGTGCCAGCAGCCGCCAGGAGGGGGCTGGCATTCAGTACTTC.

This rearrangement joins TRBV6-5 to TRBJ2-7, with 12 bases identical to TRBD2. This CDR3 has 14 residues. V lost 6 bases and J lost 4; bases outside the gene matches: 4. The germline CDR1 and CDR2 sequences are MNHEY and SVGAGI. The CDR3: CASSRTSGAYEQYV. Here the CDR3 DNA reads TGTGCCAGCAGCCGGACTAGCGGGGCTTACGAGCAGTACGTC.

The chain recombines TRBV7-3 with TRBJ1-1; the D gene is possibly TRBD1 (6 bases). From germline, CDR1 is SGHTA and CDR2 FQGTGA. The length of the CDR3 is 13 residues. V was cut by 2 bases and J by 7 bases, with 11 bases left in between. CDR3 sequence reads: CASSLGTRSEAFF. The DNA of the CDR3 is TGTGCCAGCAGCTTAGGGACACGAAGTGAAGCTTTCTTT.

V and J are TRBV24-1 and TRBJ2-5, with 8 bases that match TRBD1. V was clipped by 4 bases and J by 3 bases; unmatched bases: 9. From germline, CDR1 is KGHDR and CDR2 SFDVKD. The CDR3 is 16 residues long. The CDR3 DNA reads TGTGCCACCAGTGACCCCGATGGACAGGGTAAAGAGACCCAGTACTTC. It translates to CATSDPDGQGKETQYF.

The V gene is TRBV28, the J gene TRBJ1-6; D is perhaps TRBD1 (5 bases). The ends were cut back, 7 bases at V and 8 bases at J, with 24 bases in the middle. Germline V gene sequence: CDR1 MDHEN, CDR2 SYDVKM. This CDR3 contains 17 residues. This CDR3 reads CASIVQGGRRGYSPLHF. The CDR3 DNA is TGTGCCAGCATCGTGCAGGGAGGGAGACGGGGGTATTCACCCCTCCACTTT.

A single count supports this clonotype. The DNA for the CDR3 is TGTGCCAGTAGGGGACAGGGCACCTACGAGCAGTACGTC. It encodes CASRGQGTYEQYV. This sequence joins TRBV28 and TRBJ2-7, with 9 bases aligning to TRBD1. Germline CDR1 reads MDHEN; CDR2 reads SYDVKM. The CDR3 covers 13 residues. J gave up 2 bases and V 9 bases, and 5 bases lay outside the gene matches.

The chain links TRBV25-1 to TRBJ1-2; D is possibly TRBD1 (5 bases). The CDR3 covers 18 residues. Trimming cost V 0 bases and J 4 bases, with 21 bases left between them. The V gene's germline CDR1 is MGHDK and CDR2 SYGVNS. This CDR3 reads CASSEYSGQVKRGYGYTF. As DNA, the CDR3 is TGTGCCAGCAGTGAATATTCAGGGCAGGTCAAACGGGGCTATGGCTACACCTTC.

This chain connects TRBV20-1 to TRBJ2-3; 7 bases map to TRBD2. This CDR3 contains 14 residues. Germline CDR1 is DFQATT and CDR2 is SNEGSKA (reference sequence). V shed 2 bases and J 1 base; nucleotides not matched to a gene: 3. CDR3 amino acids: CSARSGVGTDTQYF. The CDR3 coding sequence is TGCAGTGCTAGAAGCGGGGTTGGCACAGATACGCAGTATTTT.

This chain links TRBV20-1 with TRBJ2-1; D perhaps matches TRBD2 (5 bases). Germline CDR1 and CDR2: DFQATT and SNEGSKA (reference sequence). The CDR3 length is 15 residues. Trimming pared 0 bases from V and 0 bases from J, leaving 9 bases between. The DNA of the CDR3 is TGCAGTGCTAGAGATCGGGGATACTCCTACAATGAGCAGTTCTTC. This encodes CSARDRGYSYNEQFF.

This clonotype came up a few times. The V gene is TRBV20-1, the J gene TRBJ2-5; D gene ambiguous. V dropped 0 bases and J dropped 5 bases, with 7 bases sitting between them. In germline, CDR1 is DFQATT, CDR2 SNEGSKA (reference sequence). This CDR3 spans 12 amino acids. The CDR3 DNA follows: TGCAGTGCTAGAGATTTAGGCGAGACCCAGTACTTC. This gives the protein CSARDLGETQYF.

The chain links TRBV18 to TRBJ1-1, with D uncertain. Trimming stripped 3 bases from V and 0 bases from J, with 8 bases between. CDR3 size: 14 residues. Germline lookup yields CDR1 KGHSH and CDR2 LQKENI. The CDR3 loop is CASSPERMNTEAFF. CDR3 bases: TGTGCCAGCTCACCTGAGCGGATGAACACTGAAGCTTTCTTT.